These 9 T cell receptor beta chains were sequenced from one sample in a study of blood T cells in healthy people across ages. The use of a sample-barcoded 5' primer and a J-beta primer mix characterized a second PCR of roughly 6 to 11 cycles. TCRdb reanalysed the 5' RACE reads using MiXCR and keeps one entry per CDR3 protein. The sample shows about 1.4 million distinct CDR3 sequences, 55% to 75% of them seen only once. The source material was blood. The receptors derive from a man aged 18 to 29 in good health.

The chain employs TRBV12-3 or TRBV12-4 and TRBJ1-2; no clear D gene. V was trimmed by 4 bases and J by 6 bases, leaving 12 bases between them. This CDR3 has 13 residues. The CDR3 reads CASSSGQFDGYTF. The DNA for the CDR3 is TGTGCCAGCAGTTCCGGGCAATTCGATGGCTACACCTTC.

This chain links TRBV24-1 with TRBJ2-2; 9 bases align to TRBD1. The ends lost 7 bases at V and 3 bases at J; junction bases unmatched: 5. This CDR3 region has 15 residues. The germline V gene encodes CDR1 KGHDR and CDR2 SFDVKD. For the CDR3, the DNA is TGTGCCACCAGACCGGGACAGGGCTACACCGGGGAGCTGTTTTTT. Protein: CATRPGQGYTGELFF.

This sequence joins TRBV2 and TRBJ2-6; D is unclear. Trimming removed 4 bases at V and 1 base at J, with 8 bases between. This CDR3 region has 15 residues. Per the germline V gene, CDR1 is SNHLY and CDR2 is FYNNEI. The CDR3 DNA sequence: TGTGCCAGCAGTGTTAACCCGTCTGGGGCCAACGTCCTGACTTTC. Translating it yields CASSVNPSGANVLTF.

This clonotype was detected only a few times. The chain couples TRBV4-3 to TRBJ1-2; 7 bases align to TRBD1. Per the germline V gene, CDR1 is LGHNA and CDR2 is YSLEER. CDR3 length: 15 amino acids. The V and J ends lost 0 bases and 3 bases, in that order; junction bases with no gene match: 4. The CDR3 DNA reads as TGCGCCAGCAGCCAAGAGAGGGGGCTCGACTATGGCTACACCTTC. Encoded protein: CASSQERGLDYGYTF.

This clonotype came up once. The CDR3 spells CASSPKTISYNEQFF. DNA of the CDR3: TGTGCCAGCAGCCCTAAGACTATTTCCTACAATGAGCAGTTCTTC. The chain has TRBV2 and TRBJ2-1; D perhaps matches TRBD2 (5 bases). Germline V gene sequence: CDR1 SNHLY, CDR2 FYNNEI. The CDR3 consists of 15 residues. V gave up 6 bases and J gave up 1 base, with 13 bases separating them.

The chain links TRBV20-1 to TRBJ2-3; 11 positions agree with TRBD2. CDR1 DFQATT and CDR2 SNEGSKA come from the germline V gene (reference sequence). V was clipped by 6 bases and J by 3 bases; unmatched bases: 5. The CDR3 covers 14 residues. CDR3 region: CSATTSGDTDTQYF. CDR3 nucleotides: TGCAGTGCAACGACTAGCGGGGATACAGATACGCAGTATTTT.

The count of this clonotype is one. This chain joins TRBV12-3 or TRBV12-4 and TRBJ2-5; tentatively, D is TRBD1 or TRBD2 (5 bases each). CDR3 length equals 15 residues. Trimming took 3 bases from V and 5 from J, leaving 16 bases between them. DNA of the CDR3: TGTGCCAGCAGTTTTTCCAGCCCCGGGGCGGAGACCCAGTACTTC. Translating it yields CASSFSSPGAETQYF.

The chain links TRBV20-1 to TRBJ2-3; TRBD2 agrees at 12 bases. The V gene's germline CDR1 is DFQATT and CDR2 SNEGSKA (reference sequence). With V trimmed by 1 base and J by 4 bases, 6 bases remained unmatched. The CDR3 totals 16 residues. CDR3 in DNA: TGCAGTGCTAGAGGCCCACTAGCGGGGGGCTCAGATACGCAGTATTTT. Its translation: CSARGPLAGGSDTQYF.

A note on this clonotype: This may be a read error: a much more frequent sequence differs by one nucleotide. This chain uses TRBV4-3 with TRBJ2-3; 8 nucleotides line up with TRBD1. The J call may be in error: the DNA end matches TRBJ1-5 better. There are 17 residues in the CDR3. Germline V gene lookup returns CDR1 LGHNA and CDR2 YSLEER. The CDR3, as DNA: TGCGCCAGCAGCCTATCAGCAGGGGGCATAACCACAGATACGCAGCATTTT. Encoded protein: CASSLSAGGITTDTQHF.